Listed here are 8 T cell receptor beta chains from one sample, sequenced in a study of T cell responses to AZD1222 COVID-19 vaccine. Libraries were prepared by immunoSEQ multiplex PCR; TCRdb keeps only in-frame clonotypes and omits some of them. Here the sample spans tens of thousands of clones, roughly 89% being singletons. The specimen comprised peripheral blood, sampled on day 0 of MenACWY control vaccination. These receptors all stem from an adult in good health.

The chain carries TRBV10-1 and TRBJ1-1; the D is unclear. The length of the CDR3 is 12 residues. Between the trimmed V and J ends, which lost 5 bases and 1 base, there was a span of 5 bases. In germline, CDR1 is WNHNN, CDR2 SYGVQD (reference sequence). The CDR3 DNA reads TGCGCCAGCAGTCCGGGGAACACTGAAGCTTTCTTT. It is translated as CASSPGNTEAFF.

The chain employs TRBV5-4 and TRBJ2-1, with TRBD2 matching 9 bases. Germline CDR1 and CDR2: SGHNT and YYREEE (reference sequence). The V and J ends lost 1 base and 5 bases, in that order; junction bases with no gene match: 13. CDR3 length equals 18 residues. The CDR3 loop reads CASSLPLAGRGLDNEQFF. The CDR3 DNA follows: TGTGCCAGCAGCTTGCCCCTAGCGGGGAGGGGGCTGGACAATGAGCAGTTCTTC.

This sequence joins TRBV3-1 (or the pseudogene TRBV3-2) and TRBJ1-4; maybe TRBD1 (6 bases). The CDR3 is made up of 13 amino acids. V lost 4 bases and J 7 bases, leaving 10 bases between the germline ends. Germline CDR1 is LGHDT and CDR2 is YNNKEL (reference sequence). DNA of the CDR3: TGTGCCAGCAGCCTGATCAGGGGTGAAAAACTGTTTTTT. Amino acids: CASSLIRGEKLFF.

The rearrangement links TRBV2 to TRBJ1-5; D is undetermined. This CDR3 is built from 14 residues. Germline V gives CDR1 SNHLY, CDR2 FYNNEI. Trimming left V 4 bases short and J 4 bases short, with 11 bases between. The chain's CDR3 is CASSVLQANQPQHF. CDR3 DNA: TGTGCCAGCAGTGTATTGCAGGCGAATCAGCCCCAGCATTTT.

This chain uses TRBV18 with TRBJ1-1; the match to TRBD1 covers 7 bases. V was clipped by 4 bases and J by 2 bases; unmatched bases: 4. This CDR3 has 14 residues. Germline-derived CDR1 and CDR2 are KGHSH and LQKENI. CDR3 sequence: CASSHGTANTEAFF. The CDR3 coding sequence is TGTGCCAGCTCACACGGGACAGCAAACACTGAAGCTTTCTTT.

This sequence joins TRBV11-2 and TRBJ2-7, with a tentative D call TRBD1 (6 bases). CDR1 and CDR2 (germline): SGHAT, FQNNGV. Trimming pared 1 base from V and 6 bases from J, leaving 13 bases between. The CDR3 length is 14 residues. CDR3 DNA: TGTGCCAGCAGCTTAGTGAACAGGGCTCGCGAGCAGTACTTC. As protein: CASSLVNRAREQYF.

CDR3 protein: CASSSVSGYGYTF. The CDR3 DNA sequence: TGTGCCAGCAGTTCAGTGTCGGGCTATGGCTACACCTTC. The genes are TRBV6-5 and TRBJ1-2; no clear D. Germline V gene sequence: CDR1 MNHEY, CDR2 SVGAGI. The CDR3 has 13 residues. V was cut by 4 bases and J by 4 bases, with 10 bases left in between.

V and J are TRBV7-9 and TRBJ1-2; possibly TRBD1 for D (5 bases). The CDR3 loop spans 14 amino acids. Germline CDR1 reads SEHNR; CDR2 reads FQNEAQ (reference sequence). The germline V and J ends were trimmed by 3 bases and 3 bases, with 11 bases remaining between them. This chain's CDR3 is CASSFADRHYGYTF. CDR3 DNA sequence: TGTGCCAGCAGCTTTGCTGACAGACACTATGGCTACACCTTC.